Each of the 21 T cell receptor beta chains below was sequenced from the same sample in a study of control samples from healthy donors and cancer patients (dated by TCRdb to the early 2020s). Libraries were made using the immunoSEQ multiplex PCR assay. TCRdb carries this immuneACCESS record with in-frame sequences only. Its versions omit some clonotypes, under half of them owing to an unresolved V gene in the studies checked, with the rest unexplained. The sample yields 170,000 or so clones; nearly 90% were counted once. Clones ranked in the top ten supply around 1.4% of the sample. Sequenced: blood. These TCRs come from a woman aged 45-60 years in good health.

This chain joins TRBV2 and TRBJ2-6; no firm D call. V shed 7 bases and J shed 3 bases, with 13 bases lying between them. Germline V gives CDR1 SNHLY, CDR2 FYNNEI. CDR3 length: 15 amino acids. DNA for the CDR3: TGTGCCAGCACTCAAGGTTCTTTTGGGGCCAACGTCCTGACTTTC. Its translation is CASTQGSFGANVLTF.

CDR3 in DNA: TGTGCCATCAGCGGTACACGACAGGGAGAAAGAGGCTACACCTTC. It yields the protein CAISGTRQGERGYTF. The rearrangement uses TRBV10-3 and TRBJ1-2, with 7 bases aligning to TRBD1. Germline V gene lookup returns CDR1 ENHRY and CDR2 SYGVKD. The CDR3 is 15 residues long. V lost 6 bases, J lost 8 bases, and 15 bases stayed unmatched.

This clone was recorded once. The rearrangement links TRBV18 to TRBJ1-5; weak D call: TRBD1 (5 bases). V was shortened by 3 bases and J by 7 bases, with 10 bases between the two germline ends. This CDR3 region has 13 residues. Germline V gives CDR1 KGHSH, CDR2 LQKENI. The CDR3 bases are TGTGCCAGCTCACCGGGGGAGAGGCAGCCCCAGCATTTT. Its translation is CASSPGERQPQHF.

This chain links TRBV19 with TRBJ2-5, with D perhaps TRBD1 or TRBD2 (5 bases each). The CDR3 has 17 amino acids. The germline CDR1 and CDR2 sequences are LNHDA and SQIVND (reference sequence). V lost 3 bases to trimming and J lost 0 bases, with 17 bases between them. The CDR3 DNA is TGTGCCAGTAGTATTCGGGGTACCCGCAGGGACCAAGAGACCCAGTACTTC. This gives the protein CASSIRGTRRDQETQYF.

The V gene is TRBV27, the J gene TRBJ1-5, with a weak D call TRBD1 (5 bases). CDR3 size: 14 residues. V shed 3 bases and J shed 1 base, with 7 bases lying between them. CDR1 is MNHEY, CDR2 SMNVEV, per germline (reference sequence). The CDR3 DNA reads TGTGCCAGCAGTTTTAGACAGAGCAATCAGCCCCAGCATTTT. Translation: CASSFRQSNQPQHF.

The chain has TRBV18 and TRBJ1-2; 12 bases fit TRBD1. CDR3 length: 15 amino acids. V shed 2 bases and J 4 bases; nucleotides not matched to a gene: 2. CDR1 is KGHSH, CDR2 LQKENI, per germline. This CDR3 reads CASSPGTGGRYGYTF. DNA of the CDR3: TGTGCCAGCTCACCAGGGACAGGGGGCCGCTATGGCTACACCTTC.

The V call is TRBV18, the J call TRBJ1-6, with D unclear. CDR1 and CDR2 from the germline V gene are KGHSH and LQKENI. The CDR3 is 12 residues long. V gave up 2 bases and J gave up 9 bases, with 5 bases separating them. CDR3 DNA sequence: TGTGCCAGCTCACCAAAAAGTTCACCCCTCCACTTT. Translating it yields CASSPKSSPLHF.

The chain employs TRBV2 and TRBJ2-3; D is undetermined. This CDR3 has 10 amino acids. CDR1 and CDR2 (germline): SNHLY, FYNNEI. Trimming shortened V by 7 bases and J by 4 bases, and 3 bases separated the two germline ends. The DNA of the CDR3 is TGTGCCAGCAAGGCAGATACGCAGTATTTT. Amino acids: CASKADTQYF.

The chain recombines TRBV20-1 with TRBJ1-3, with 12 bases identical to TRBD1. Trimming cost V 3 bases and J 4 bases; bases outside gene matches: 4. Germline loops: CDR1 DFQATT, CDR2 SNEGSKA (reference sequence). CDR3 length: 15 residues. The DNA for the CDR3 is TGCAGTGCTAGTTGGGACAGGGGGCAAGGAAACACCATATATTTT. It encodes CSASWDRGQGNTIYF.

This clone has only one observation. This rearrangement joins TRBV24-1 to TRBJ1-2; D unclear. V lost 5 bases to trimming and J lost 0 bases, with 6 bases between them. The germline gives CDR1 KGHDR, CDR2 SFDVKD. The CDR3 length is 13 residues. The CDR3 loop is CATSGGSNYGYTF. For the CDR3, the DNA is TGTGCCACCAGTGGGGGATCTAACTATGGCTACACCTTC.

For the CDR3, the DNA is TGTGCCAGCAGTTATAAAGGCAGGGAAGCCGGGGAGCTGTTTTTT. Translation: CASSYKGREAGELFF. J is TRBJ2-2 and V is TRBV6-6; TRBD1 might be the D (5 bases). V was pared by 3 bases and J by 6 bases, with 14 bases between. In germline, CDR1 is MNHNY, CDR2 SVGAGI (reference sequence). The CDR3 is 15 amino acids.

The chain is built from TRBV6-5 and TRBJ1-5; D remains unclear. V gave up 4 bases and J gave up 6 bases, with 13 bases separating them. The CDR3 is made up of 14 amino acids. Germline assignment: CDR1 MNHEY and CDR2 SVGAGI. The CDR3: CASSSSRVSQPQHF. CDR3 sequence (DNA): TGTGCCAGCAGTTCCTCAAGGGTTTCTCAGCCCCAGCATTTT.

CDR3 nucleotide sequence: TGTGCCATCAGCCAGGGGAGCAATCAGCCCCAGCATTTT. It specifies CAISQGSNQPQHF. This rearrangement joins TRBV10-3 to TRBJ1-5, with D perhaps matching TRBD1 (6 bases). The germline CDR1 and CDR2 sequences are ENHRY and SYGVKD. The CDR3 has 13 amino acids. The V gene lost 6 bases and the J gene lost 1 base, with 7 bases spanning the gap.

The J gene is TRBJ2-1, the V gene TRBV5-1; either TRBD1 or TRBD2 may supply D (8 bases each). Germline CDR1 and CDR2: SGHRS and YFSETQ. The CDR3 runs 17 residues. The V gene lost 4 bases and the J gene lost 5 bases, with 22 bases spanning the gap. The CDR3 reads CASSRTGSGSRHNEQFF. The CDR3 DNA follows: TGCGCCAGCAGCAGGACAGGGAGCGGGAGTAGACACAATGAGCAGTTCTTC.

The chain carries TRBV24-1 and TRBJ2-1; 8 bases align to TRBD2. CDR1 and CDR2 from the germline V gene are KGHDR and SFDVKD. The V and J ends lost 5 bases and 4 bases, in that order; junction bases with no gene match: 6. CDR3 size: 15 residues. CDR3 in amino acids: CATSVLRGAYNEQFF. The CDR3 DNA reads TGTGCCACCAGTGTCTTGCGGGGGGCTTACAATGAGCAGTTCTTC.

This clone was recorded many times. One end of the junction is discordant with germline, which a read error may explain. V is TRBV28 and J is TRBJ1-1; D is possibly TRBD1 (5 bases). Germline CDR1 and CDR2: MDHEN and SYDVKM. CDR3 length: 17 amino acids. The CDR3 loop reads CASNMGSRTTMNTEAFF. The DNA for the CDR3 is TGTGCGAGCAATATGGGCTCCAGGACAACTATGAACACTGAAGCTTTCTTT.

This rearrangement joins TRBV4-1 to TRBJ1-3, with a tentative D call TRBD1 (5 bases). Trimming removed 3 bases from V and 0 bases from J, with 15 bases in between. Germline V CDR1 and CDR2: MGHRA, YSYEKL. The CDR3 covers 17 residues. CDR3: CASSHGQGRLSGNTIYF. CDR3 bases: TGCGCCAGCAGCCACGGGCAGGGAAGACTCTCTGGAAACACCATATATTTT.

The chain recombines TRBV7-8 with TRBJ1-2; D is unclear. Germline V gives CDR1 SGHVS, CDR2 FQNEAQ. The CDR3 runs to 14 residues. V lost 1 base and J 7 bases, leaving 13 bases between the germline ends. This CDR3 is CASSLESRAGGYTF. CDR3 bases: TGTGCCAGCAGCTTAGAATCTCGGGCGGGTGGCTACACCTTC.

This clone was detected only once. V gene TRBV11-2 combines with J gene TRBJ2-1; no reliable D call. V lost 4 bases to trimming and J lost 2 bases, with 15 bases between them. The CDR3 is 16 amino acids. Germline V lookup: CDR1 SGHAT, CDR2 FQNNGV. CDR3 DNA sequence: TGTGCCAGCAGCTCCGCTATCGAGGCAGCCTACAATGAGCAGTTCTTC. Encoded protein: CASSSAIEAAYNEQFF.

This chain uses TRBV6-5 with TRBJ1-2; 7 positions agree with TRBD1. The germline V gene encodes CDR1 MNHEY and CDR2 SVGAGI. Trimming at V came to 0 bases and at J to 6 bases, leaving 10 bases not matched to a gene. This CDR3 is 16 amino acids long. The CDR3 DNA follows: TGTGCCAGCAGTTACTCGGGGTACGACAGGGCGGATGGCTACACCTTC. Protein sequence: CASSYSGYDRADGYTF.

The chain is built from TRBV9 and TRBJ2-7; 9 bases map to TRBD1. The CDR3 has 15 amino acids. The J segment lost 3 bases and the V segment lost 0 bases, leaving 4 bases of the junction unmatched. Germline CDR1 and CDR2: SGDLS and YYNGEE. For the CDR3, the DNA is TGTGCCAGCAGCGTAGGGGGGACAGGGCTCTACGAGCAGTACTTC. Its translation is CASSVGGTGLYEQYF.